Sequencing of this T cell receptor (beta chain) was carried out in a study of T cells in Graves' hyperthyroidism and ophthalmopathy. There are many counts of this clonotype. Regions amplified from RNA transcripts were the TCR beta CDR3 regions. TCR CDR3 underwent first-round RT-PCR with the HTBI primer set. TCRdb independently ran MiXCR on the multiplex PCR reads; one entry per CDR3 protein. Here the sample spans about 420,000 distinct CDR3 sequences, roughly 14% being singletons. Trimming took 4 bases from V and 7 from J; bases not matched to a gene: 12. This CDR3 has 16 amino acids. Germline lookup yields CDR1 MDHEN and CDR2 SYDVKM.

The sequence came from a young woman with Graves' hyperthyroidism. The chain links TRBV28 to TRBJ2-1; TRBD2 agrees at 8 bases. Sample: blood. The CDR3 DNA is TGTGCCAGCAGTTACCTGACTAGCGCGGGGCTGAATGAGCAGTTCTTC. It yields the protein CASSYLTSAGLNEQFF.